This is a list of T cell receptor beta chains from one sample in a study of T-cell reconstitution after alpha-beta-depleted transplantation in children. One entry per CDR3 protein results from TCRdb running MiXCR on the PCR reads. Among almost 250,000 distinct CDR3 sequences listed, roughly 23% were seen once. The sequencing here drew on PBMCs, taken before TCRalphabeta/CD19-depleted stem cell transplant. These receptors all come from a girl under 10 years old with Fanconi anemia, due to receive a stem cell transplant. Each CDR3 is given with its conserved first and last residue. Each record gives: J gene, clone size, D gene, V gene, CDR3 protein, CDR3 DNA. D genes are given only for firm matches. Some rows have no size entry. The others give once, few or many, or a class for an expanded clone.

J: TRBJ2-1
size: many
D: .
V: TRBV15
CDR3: CATSRVSLYNEQFF
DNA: TGTGCCACCAGCAGAGTGTCGCTCTACAATGAGCAGTTCTTC

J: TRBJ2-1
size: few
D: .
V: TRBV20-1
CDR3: CSARPGTVEQFF
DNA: TGCAGTGCTAGACCGGGGACGGTTGAGCAGTTCTTC

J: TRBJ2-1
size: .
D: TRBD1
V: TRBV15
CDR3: CATSRYRGFPHNEQFF
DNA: TGTGCCACCAGCAGATACAGGGGGTTCCCTCACAATGAGCAGTTCTTC

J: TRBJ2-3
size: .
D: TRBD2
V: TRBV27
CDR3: CASSPWTSGTSTDTQYF
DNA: TGTGCCAGCAGTCCCTGGACTAGCGGGACTAGCACAGATACGCAGTATTTT

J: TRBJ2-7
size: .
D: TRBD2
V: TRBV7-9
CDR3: CASSLALGLVPYEQYF
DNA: TGTGCCAGCAGCTTAGCTCTGGGACTAGTACCCTACGAGCAGTACTTC

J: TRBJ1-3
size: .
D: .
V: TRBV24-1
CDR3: CATSDPSDLDTIYF
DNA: TGTGCCACCAGTGATCCGTCGGACTTGGACACCATATATTTT

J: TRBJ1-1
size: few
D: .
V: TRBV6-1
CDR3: CASSELKGGGAFF
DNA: TGTGCCAGCAGTGAATTAAAGGGGGGGGGAGCTTTCTTT

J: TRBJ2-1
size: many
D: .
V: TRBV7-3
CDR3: CASSLHGEYAYNEQFF
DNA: TGTGCCAGCAGCCTACACGGGGAATACGCCTACAATGAGCAGTTCTTC

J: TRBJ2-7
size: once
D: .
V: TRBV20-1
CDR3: CSARLSYEQYF
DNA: TGCAGTGCTAGACTTTCTTACGAGCAGTACTTC

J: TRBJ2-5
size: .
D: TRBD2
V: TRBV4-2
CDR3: CASSQAPGLAGEETQYF
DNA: TGTGCCAGCAGCCAAGCACCGGGACTAGCGGGGGAAGAGACCCAGTACTTC

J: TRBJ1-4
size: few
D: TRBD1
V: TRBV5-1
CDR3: CASSPRTGNEKLFF
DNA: TGCGCCAGCAGCCCTAGGACAGGGAATGAAAAACTGTTTTTT

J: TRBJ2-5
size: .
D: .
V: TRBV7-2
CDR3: CASSYMGETQYF
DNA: TGTGCCAGCAGCTATATGGGAGAGACCCAGTACTTC

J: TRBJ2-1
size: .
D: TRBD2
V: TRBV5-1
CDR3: CASSYPTLAGGYAEQFF
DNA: TGCGCCAGCAGCTACCCCACCCTAGCGGGAGGGTATGCTGAGCAGTTCTTC

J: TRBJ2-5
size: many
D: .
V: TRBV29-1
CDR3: CSVEDQTDQETQYF
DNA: TGCAGCGTTGAAGACCAGACAGATCAAGAGACCCAGTACTTC

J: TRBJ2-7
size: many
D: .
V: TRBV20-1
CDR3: CSGLRGDEQYF
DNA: TGCAGTGGTCTCCGAGGGGACGAGCAGTACTTC

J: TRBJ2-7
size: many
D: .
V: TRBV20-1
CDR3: CSAEIGTAAYEQYF
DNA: TGCAGTGCTGAGATCGGGACTGCAGCCTACGAGCAGTACTTC

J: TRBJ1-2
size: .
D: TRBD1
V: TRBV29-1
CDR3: CSVTSDRAYGYTF
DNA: TGCAGCGTGACTTCGGACAGGGCCTATGGCTACACCTTC

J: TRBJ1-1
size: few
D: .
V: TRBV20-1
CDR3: CRPRVGTKAFF
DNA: TGCAGGCCTAGGGTGGGGACAAAGGCTTTCTTT

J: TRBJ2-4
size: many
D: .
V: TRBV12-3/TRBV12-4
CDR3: CASSSRRRDIQYF
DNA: TGTGCCAGCAGTTCTCGCAGGAGGGACATTCAGTACTTC

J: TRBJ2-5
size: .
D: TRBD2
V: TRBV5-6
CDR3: CASSLFRGGAVETQYF
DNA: TGTGCCAGCAGCTTGTTTCGCGGGGGGGCCGTAGAGACCCAGTACTTC

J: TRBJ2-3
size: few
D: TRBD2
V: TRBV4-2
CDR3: CASSQPGLAASTDTQYF
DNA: TGTGCCAGCAGCCAACCGGGACTAGCGGCTAGCACAGATACGCAGTATTTT

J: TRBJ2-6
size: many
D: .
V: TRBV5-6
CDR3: CASSSPFSGANVLTF
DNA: TGTGCCAGCAGCTCCCCCTTCTCTGGGGCCAACGTCCTGACTTTC

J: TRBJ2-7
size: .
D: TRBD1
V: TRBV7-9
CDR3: CASSSWDRERGEQYF
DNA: TGTGCCAGCAGCTCCTGGGACAGGGAGCGCGGCGAGCAGTACTTC

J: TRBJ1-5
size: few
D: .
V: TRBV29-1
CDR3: CSARNLSNQPQHF
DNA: TGCAGCGCCAGGAACTTAAGCAATCAGCCCCAGCATTTT

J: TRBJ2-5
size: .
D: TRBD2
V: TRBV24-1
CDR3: CATSDTGTSWGVETQYF
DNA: TGTGCCACCAGTGATACCGGGACTAGTTGGGGTGTAGAGACCCAGTACTTC

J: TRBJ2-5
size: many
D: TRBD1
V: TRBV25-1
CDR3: CASSEYGGLQGAETQYF
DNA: TGTGCCAGCAGTGAATATGGGGGATTACAGGGGGCAGAGACCCAGTACTTC

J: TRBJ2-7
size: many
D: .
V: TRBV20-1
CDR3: CSARVVGGRVTPYEQYF
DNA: TGCAGTGCTAGAGTGGTGGGGGGCAGGGTGACTCCCTACGAGCAGTACTTC

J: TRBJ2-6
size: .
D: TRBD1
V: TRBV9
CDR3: CASSVGSDRGVALGANVLTF
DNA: TGTGCCAGCAGCGTAGGGTCCGACAGGGGGGTTGCCTTAGGTGCCAACGTCCTGACTTTC

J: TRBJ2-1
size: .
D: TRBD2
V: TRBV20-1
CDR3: CSATTSGRVRIYNEQFF
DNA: TGCAGTGCGACGACTAGCGGGAGGGTAAGGATCTACAATGAGCAGTTCTTC

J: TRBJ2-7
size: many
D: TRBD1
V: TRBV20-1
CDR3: CSAGQGIPYEQYF
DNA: TGCAGTGCCGGACAGGGAATCCCCTACGAGCAGTACTTC

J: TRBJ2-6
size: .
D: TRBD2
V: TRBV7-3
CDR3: CASSSYTVTSGSTGANVLTF
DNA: TGTGCCAGCAGCTCCTACACCGTGACTAGCGGGAGCACTGGGGCCAACGTCCTGACTTTC

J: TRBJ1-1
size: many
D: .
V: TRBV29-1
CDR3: CSVEDHKSMNTEAFF
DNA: TGCAGCGTTGAAGATCATAAGAGCATGAACACTGAAGCTTTCTTT

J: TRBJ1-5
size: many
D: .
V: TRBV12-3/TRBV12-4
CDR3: CASSPWASNQPQHF
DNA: TGTGCCAGCAGTCCATGGGCGAGCAATCAGCCCCAGCATTTT

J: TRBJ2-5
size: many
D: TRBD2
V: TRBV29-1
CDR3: CSVLAGGETQYF
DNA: TGCAGCGTGCTAGCGGGAGGGGAGACCCAGTACTTC

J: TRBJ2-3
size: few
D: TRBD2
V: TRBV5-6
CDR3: CASRNNGSLLADPQFNSTDTQYF
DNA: TGTGCCAGCAGAAACAACGGGTCTCTACTAGCGGACCCGCAATTTAATAGCACAGATACGCAGTATTTT

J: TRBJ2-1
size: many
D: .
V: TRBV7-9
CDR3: CASSLVEGTTEQFF
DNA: TGTGCCAGCAGCTTAGTGGAAGGGACAACCGAGCAGTTCTTC

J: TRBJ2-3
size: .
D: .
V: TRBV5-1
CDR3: CASSFRGQLNWTDTQYF
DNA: TGCGCCAGCAGCTTTCGAGGACAGCTGAACTGGACAGATACGCAGTATTTT

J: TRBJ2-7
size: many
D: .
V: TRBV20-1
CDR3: CSAPSVGSYEQYF
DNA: TGCAGTGCCCCCTCGGTGGGGTCCTACGAGCAGTACTTC

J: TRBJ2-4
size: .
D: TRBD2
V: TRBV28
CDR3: CASSLSLAGERVAKNIQYF
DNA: TGTGCCAGCAGTTTATCTCTAGCGGGGGAGCGTGTAGCCAAAAACATTCAGTACTTC

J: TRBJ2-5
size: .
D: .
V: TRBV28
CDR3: CASSNPRAEGETQYF
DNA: TGTGCCAGCAGCAACCCTAGGGCAGAAGGAGAGACCCAGTACTTC

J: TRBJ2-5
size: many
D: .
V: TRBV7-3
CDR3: CASSLTPRHETQYF
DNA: TGTGCCAGCAGCTTAACCCCGCGACATGAGACCCAGTACTTC

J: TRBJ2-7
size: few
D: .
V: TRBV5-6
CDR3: CASTLFGGSYEQYF
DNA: TGTGCCAGCACCCTTTTCGGTGGAAGCTACGAGCAGTACTTC